This TCR beta chain was captured in a study of OX40 agonist ivuxolimab in advanced cancers. Clones were sequenced by immunoSEQ multiplex PCR, and TCRdb holds only the in-frame ones, with some missing. The sample shows approximately 21,000 clones, over 70% of them seen only once. This CDR3 spans 16 amino acids. V dropped 4 bases and J dropped 10 bases, with 23 bases sitting between them. Germline loops: CDR1 MNHEY, CDR2 SVGAGI. The sequencing used CD4+ or CD8+ T cells sorted from blood, collected in a trial of the OX40 agonist ivuxolimab. This clonotype was sampled from an adult with an advanced solid tumor such as melanoma, head and neck, liver or kidney cancer. This chain links TRBV6-5 with TRBJ2-1, with D possibly called TRBD1 or TRBD2 (5 bases each). The CDR3 is CASSSLRGTLEGEQFF. CDR3 sequence (DNA): TGTGCCAGCAGTTCCCTCCGAGGGACCCTAGAAGGGGAGCAGTTCTTC.